This record looks at one T cell receptor beta chain sequence and its context. Its antigen is undetermined. The data belong to a study of T cell responses to AZD1222 COVID-19 vaccine. Study-level points and caveats: Just 5 to 7 people given AZD1222 tested seropositive at baseline.

Germline V lookup: CDR1 MNHEY, CDR2 SMNVEV (reference sequence). V lost 6 bases and J lost 8; bases outside the gene matches: 7. The CDR3 loop spans 13 amino acids. Method: immunoSEQ multiplex PCR; TCRdb's copy keeps in-frame clones and lacks some. The sample lists around 140,000 clones, 75% to 90% seen once, with 1.6% in the top ten. This chain uses TRBV27 with TRBJ1-2; 9 nucleotides match TRBD1. Source: peripheral blood, taken 28 days after the second AZD1222 dose. The receptor comes from an adult who received the AZD1222 COVID-19 vaccine. The CDR3 spells CASSVTGGEGYTF. As DNA, the CDR3 is TGTGCCAGCAGCGTGACAGGGGGTGAGGGCTACACCTTC.